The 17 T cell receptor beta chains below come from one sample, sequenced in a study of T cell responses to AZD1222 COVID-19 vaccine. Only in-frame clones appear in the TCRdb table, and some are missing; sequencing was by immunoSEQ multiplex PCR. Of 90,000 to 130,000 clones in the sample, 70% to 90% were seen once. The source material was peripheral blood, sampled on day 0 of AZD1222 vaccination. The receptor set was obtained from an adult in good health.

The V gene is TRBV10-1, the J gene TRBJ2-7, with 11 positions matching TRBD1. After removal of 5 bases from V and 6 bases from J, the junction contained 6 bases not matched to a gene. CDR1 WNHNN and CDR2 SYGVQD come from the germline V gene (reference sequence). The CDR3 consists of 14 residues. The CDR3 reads CASSKGQGGPEQYF. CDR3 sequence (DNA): TGCGCCAGCAGTAAGGGACAGGGGGGTCCCGAGCAGTACTTC.

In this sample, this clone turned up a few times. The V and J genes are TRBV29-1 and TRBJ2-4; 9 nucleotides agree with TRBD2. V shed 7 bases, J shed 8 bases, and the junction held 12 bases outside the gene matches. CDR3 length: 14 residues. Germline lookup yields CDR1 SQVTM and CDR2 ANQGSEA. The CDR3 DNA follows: TGCAGCGCCGCCAGAAGCGGGAGGCGGGACATTCAGTACTTC. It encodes CSAARSGRRDIQYF.

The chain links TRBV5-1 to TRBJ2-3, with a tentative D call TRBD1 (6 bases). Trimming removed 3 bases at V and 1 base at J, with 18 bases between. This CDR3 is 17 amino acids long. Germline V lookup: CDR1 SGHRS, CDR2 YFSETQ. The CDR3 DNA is TGCGCCAGCAGCTCCCACCAGGGGACGATGGGCACAGATACGCAGTATTTT. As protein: CASSSHQGTMGTDTQYF.

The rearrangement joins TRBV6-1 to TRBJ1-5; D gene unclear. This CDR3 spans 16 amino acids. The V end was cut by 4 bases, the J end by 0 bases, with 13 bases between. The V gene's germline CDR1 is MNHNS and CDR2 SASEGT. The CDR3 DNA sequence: TGTGCCAGCAGTGCGTCGACCACGATTAGCAATCAGCCCCAGCATTTT. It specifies CASSASTTISNQPQHF.

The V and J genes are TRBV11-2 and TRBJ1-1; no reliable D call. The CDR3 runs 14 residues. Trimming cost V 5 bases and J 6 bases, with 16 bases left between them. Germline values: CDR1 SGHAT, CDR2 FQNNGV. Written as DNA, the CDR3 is TGTGCCAGCAGCCAAGGGTCCGGTATTGCTGAAGCTTTCTTT. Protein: CASSQGSGIAEAFF.

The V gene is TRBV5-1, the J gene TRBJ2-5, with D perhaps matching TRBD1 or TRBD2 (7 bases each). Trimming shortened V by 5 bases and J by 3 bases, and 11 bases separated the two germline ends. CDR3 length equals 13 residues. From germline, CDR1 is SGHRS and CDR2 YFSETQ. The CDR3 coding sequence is TGCGCCAGCAGAGCGGGACAGAAAGAGACCCAGTACTTC. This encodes CASRAGQKETQYF. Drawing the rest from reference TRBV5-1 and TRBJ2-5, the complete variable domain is KAGVTQTPRYLIKTRGQQVTLSCSPISGHRSVSWYQQTPGQGLQFLFEYFSETQRNKGNFPGRFSGRQFSNSRSEMNVSTLELGDSALYLCASRAGQKETQYFGPGTRLLVL.

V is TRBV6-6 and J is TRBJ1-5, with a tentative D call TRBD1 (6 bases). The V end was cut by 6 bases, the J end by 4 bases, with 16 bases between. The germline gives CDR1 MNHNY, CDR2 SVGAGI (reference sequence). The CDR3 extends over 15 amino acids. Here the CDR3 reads CASRDYGGPNQPQHF. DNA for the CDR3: TGTGCCAGCAGGGACTATGGGGGCCCAAATCAGCCCCAGCATTTT.

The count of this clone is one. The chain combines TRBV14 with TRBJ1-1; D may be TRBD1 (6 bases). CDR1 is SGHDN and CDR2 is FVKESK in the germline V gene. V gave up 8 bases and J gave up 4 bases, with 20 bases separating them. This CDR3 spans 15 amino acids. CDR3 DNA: TGTGCCAGCTCGGAGCTAGGGGGACTTGGCACTGAAGCTTTCTTT. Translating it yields CASSELGGLGTEAFF.

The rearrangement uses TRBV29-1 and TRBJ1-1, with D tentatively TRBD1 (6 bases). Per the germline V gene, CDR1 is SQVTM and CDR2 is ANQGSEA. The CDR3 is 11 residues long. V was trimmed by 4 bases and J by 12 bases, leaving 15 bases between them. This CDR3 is CSVGATGLTFF. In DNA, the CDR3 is TGCAGCGTTGGGGCCACAGGGTTAACTTTCTTT.

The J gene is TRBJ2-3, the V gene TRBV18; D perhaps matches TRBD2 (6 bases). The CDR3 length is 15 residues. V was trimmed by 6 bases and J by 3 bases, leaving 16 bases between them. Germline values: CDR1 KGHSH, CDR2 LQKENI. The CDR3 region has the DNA TGTGCCAGCTCTCCCACCGCGGGGATGACAGATACGCAGTATTTT. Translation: CASSPTAGMTDTQYF. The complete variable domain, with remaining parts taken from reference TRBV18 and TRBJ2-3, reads NAGVMQNPRHLVRRRGQEARLRCSPMKGHSHVYWYRQLPEEGLKFMVYLQKENIIDESGMPKERFSAEFPKEGPSILRIQQVVRGDSAAYFCASSPTAGMTDTQYFGPGTRLTVL.

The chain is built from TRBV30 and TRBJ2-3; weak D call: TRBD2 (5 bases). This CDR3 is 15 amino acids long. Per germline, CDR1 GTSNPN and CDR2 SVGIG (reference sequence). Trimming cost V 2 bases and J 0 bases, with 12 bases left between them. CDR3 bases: TGTGCCTGGAGTCTGGCAGGAGGAAGCACAGATACGCAGTATTTT. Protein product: CAWSLAGGSTDTQYF.

DNA for the CDR3: TGTGCCAGCAGTTTATCCTCGTGGGGGACAGATACGCAGTATTTT. This codes for CASSLSSWGTDTQYF. The chain combines TRBV27 with TRBJ2-3, with D tentatively TRBD1 or TRBD2 (5 bases each). Germline-derived CDR1 and CDR2 are MNHEY and SMNVEV (reference sequence). With 0 bases removed from V and 3 bases from J, the gap between germline ends came to 10 bases. The CDR3 extends over 15 amino acids.

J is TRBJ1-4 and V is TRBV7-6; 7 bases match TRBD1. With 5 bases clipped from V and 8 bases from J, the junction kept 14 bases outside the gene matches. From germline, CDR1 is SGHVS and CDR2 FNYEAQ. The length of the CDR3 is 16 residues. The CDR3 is CASSPGQIGVSEKLFF. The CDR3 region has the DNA TGTGCCAGCAGCCCGGGACAGATTGGTGTCTCAGAAAAACTGTTTTTT.

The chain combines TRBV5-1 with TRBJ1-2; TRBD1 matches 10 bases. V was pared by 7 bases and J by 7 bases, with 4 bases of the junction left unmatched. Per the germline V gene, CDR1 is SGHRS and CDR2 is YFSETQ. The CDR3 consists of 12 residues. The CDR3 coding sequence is TGCGCCAGCCGACAGGGGGCAGGTGGCTACACCTTC. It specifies CASRQGAGGYTF. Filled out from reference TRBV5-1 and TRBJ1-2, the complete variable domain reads KAGVTQTPRYLIKTRGQQVTLSCSPISGHRSVSWYQQTPGQGLQFLFEYFSETQRNKGNFPGRFSGRQFSNSRSEMNVSTLELGDSALYLCASRQGAGGYTFGSGTRLTVV.

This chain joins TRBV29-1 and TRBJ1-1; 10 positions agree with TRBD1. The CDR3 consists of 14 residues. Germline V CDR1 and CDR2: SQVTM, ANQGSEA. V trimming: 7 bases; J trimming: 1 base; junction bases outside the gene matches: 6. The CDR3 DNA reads TGCAGCGCTGACAGGGGGCGTGGGAACACTGAAGCTTTCTTT. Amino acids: CSADRGRGNTEAFF.

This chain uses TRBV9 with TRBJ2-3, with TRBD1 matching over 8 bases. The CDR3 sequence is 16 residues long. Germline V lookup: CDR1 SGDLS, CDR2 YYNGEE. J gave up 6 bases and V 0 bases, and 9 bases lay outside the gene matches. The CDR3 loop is CASSVGDSRGRDTQYF. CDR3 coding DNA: TGTGCCAGCAGCGTAGGGGATAGCAGGGGGCGGGATACGCAGTATTTT.

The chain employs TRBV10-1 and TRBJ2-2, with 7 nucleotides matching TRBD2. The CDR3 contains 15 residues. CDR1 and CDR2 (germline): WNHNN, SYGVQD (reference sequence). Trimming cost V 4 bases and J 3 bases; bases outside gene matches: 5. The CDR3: CASSAGLRDTGELFF. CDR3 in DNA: TGCGCCAGCAGTGCGGGACTACGAGACACCGGGGAGCTGTTTTTT.